This is a list of T cell receptor beta chains from one sample in a study of graft-versus-host responses after intestinal transplantation. Antigens for these TCRs are unknown. The protocol was immunoSEQ multiplex PCR, while the TCRdb copy is restricted to in-frame clones and leaves out a portion. The sample carries about 73,000 clones, around 90% recorded once. Sequenced material: unstimulated CD8+ T cells sorted from spleen or lymph node cells, taken before transplant. The receptors were gathered from a human donor who was the organ donor for an intestinal transplant. Each CDR3 is given with its conserved first and last residue. The order of the fields is V gene, J gene, D gene, clone size, CDR3 DNA, CDR3 protein. The D gene is left open where the match is weak. Expanded clones are given a class, and other clones once, few, many or no size at all.

TRBV5-1	TRBJ2-3	TRBD2	.	TGCGCCAGCAGCACCTCTAGCGGGGGCGCGGTCGGGGACACAGATACGCAGTATTTT	CASSTSSGGAVGDTDTQYF
TRBV11-2	TRBJ1-1	.	.	TGTGCCAGCAGCTTAGATAGTCCGGTGTCAGCTTTCTTT	CASSLDSPVSAFF
TRBV29-1	TRBJ1-1	.	.	TGCAGCGTTGAGGAGGGATTGAACACTGAAGCTTTCTTT	CSVEEGLNTEAFF
TRBV15	TRBJ1-4	.	.	TGTGCCACCAGCTTGACAGAAGATAATGAAAAACTGTTTTTT	CATSLTEDNEKLFF
TRBV27	TRBJ2-1	TRBD2	.	TGTGCCAGCAGTTTATGGGCTAGCGGGGGGTTCGGGGGTGAGCAGTTCTTC	CASSLWASGGFGGEQFF
TRBV29-1	TRBJ1-2	TRBD1	.	TGCAGCGTTGGAGGGACAGGGGGCTTTAACTATGGCTACACCTTC	CSVGGTGGFNYGYTF
TRBV7-7	TRBJ1-4	.	few	TGTGCTAGCAGCTTAGCCACAGGGACAAATGAAAAACTGTTTTTT	CASSLATGTNEKLFF
TRBV2	TRBJ1-2	.	.	TGTGCCAGCAGGGCTGGCTACACCTTC	CASRAGYTF
TRBV7-9	TRBJ2-1	.	.	TGTGCCAGCAGCGCAGGGCGGACTGAGCAGTTCTTC	CASSAGRTEQFF
TRBV2	TRBJ2-4	TRBD2	.	TGTGCCAGCAGTGCGGCGGGGGGGCCTCAAAACATTCAGTACTTC	CASSAAGGPQNIQYF
TRBV6-1	TRBJ2-5	TRBD2	.	TGTGCCAGCAGTGAACTAGCGGGGGGGCGAGAGACCCAGTACTTC	CASSELAGGRETQYF
TRBV28	TRBJ1-4	.	.	TGTGCCAGCACCGCCAGAGGCAACGATATAACTAATGAAAAACTGTTTTTT	CASTARGNDITNEKLFF
TRBV28	TRBJ1-5	TRBD1	.	TGTGCCAGCAGTTTGAGAGTTGACAGGGGCAATCAGCCCCAGCATTTT	CASSLRVDRGNQPQHF
TRBV6-1	TRBJ2-1	TRBD2	once	TGTGCCAGCAGTCCCGGGACTAGCGGATACAATGAGCAGTTCTTC	CASSPGTSGYNEQFF
TRBV4-1	TRBJ2-1	TRBD2	.	TGCGCCAGCAGCCCAGATAGCGGGGGGTCCTACAATGAGCAGTTCTTC	CASSPDSGGSYNEQFF
TRBV9	TRBJ1-1	.	once	TGTGCCAGCAGCGTAAGAGGGTCTGGCACTGAAGCTTTCTTT	CASSVRGSGTEAFF
TRBV29-1	TRBJ2-1	TRBD2	.	TGCAGCGTGCCTAGCGGGGGAGCTTACAATGAGCAGTTCTTC	CSVPSGGAYNEQFF
TRBV28	TRBJ1-5	.	.	TGTGCCAGCAGTTACCACAGGGCGGCCATATATAGCAATCAGCCCCAGCATTTT	CASSYHRAAIYSNQPQHF
TRBV28	TRBJ1-6	.	.	TGTGCCAGCAGTTTTAGTCGGGACATAACCAGCTCCTATAATTCACCCCTCCACTTT	CASSFSRDITSSYNSPLHF
TRBV5-6	TRBJ2-1	.	.	TGTGCCAGCAGCGACCGACCCCACCGGGACACCTACAATGAGCAGTTCTTC	CASSDRPHRDTYNEQFF
TRBV6-5	TRBJ2-5	.	.	TGTGCCAGCAGTTATACCCCTGCAGTGTCGGAGACCCAGTACTTC	CASSYTPAVSETQYF
TRBV6-5	TRBJ1-1	TRBD1	.	TGTGCCAGCAGTAGGGACAGGGGGCTTACTGAAGCTTTCTTT	CASSRDRGLTEAFF
TRBV11-1	TRBJ1-2	TRBD1	.	TGTGCCAGCAGGACAGGGGATGCCCTAGACTATGGCTACACCTTC	CASRTGDALDYGYTF
TRBV4-2	TRBJ2-5	TRBD1	.	TGTGCCAGCACTGTGGACAGGGGGGCCTCAGAGACCCAGTACTTC	CASTVDRGASETQYF